This T cell receptor beta chain was obtained from a study of blood T cells in healthy people across ages. It was with a sample-barcoded 5' primer and a J-beta primer mix that a second PCR of roughly 7 to 12 cycles was run. TCRdb reprocessed the 5' RACE reads with MiXCR, giving one entry per CDR3 protein. The sample shows about 570,000 distinct CDR3 sequences, 27% of them seen only once. The CDR3 loop spans 13 amino acids. Trimming shortened V by 8 bases and J by 5 bases, and 18 bases separated the two germline ends. Germline V gene lookup returns CDR1 SQVTM and CDR2 ANQGSEA. In this sample, this clonotype turned up a few times.

The chain recombines TRBV29-1 with TRBJ2-5, with a possible D match to TRBD2 (7 bases). The source material was blood. This clonotype was obtained from a woman in her sixties or seventies in good health. The CDR3 region is CSHDSGGRETQYF. The CDR3 DNA reads as TGCAGCCACGACTCCGGGGGGCGTGAGACCCAGTACTTC.